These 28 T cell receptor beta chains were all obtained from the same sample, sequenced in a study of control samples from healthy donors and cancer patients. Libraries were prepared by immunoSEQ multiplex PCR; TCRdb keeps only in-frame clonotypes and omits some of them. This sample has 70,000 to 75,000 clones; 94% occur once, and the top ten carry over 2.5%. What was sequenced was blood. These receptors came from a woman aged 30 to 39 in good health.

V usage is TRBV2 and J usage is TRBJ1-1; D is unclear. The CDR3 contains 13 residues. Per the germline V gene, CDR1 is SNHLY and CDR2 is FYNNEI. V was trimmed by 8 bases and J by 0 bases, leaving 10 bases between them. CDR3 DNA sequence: TGTGCCAGCGGCCCCGGCATGAACACTGAAGCTTTCTTT. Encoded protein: CASGPGMNTEAFF.

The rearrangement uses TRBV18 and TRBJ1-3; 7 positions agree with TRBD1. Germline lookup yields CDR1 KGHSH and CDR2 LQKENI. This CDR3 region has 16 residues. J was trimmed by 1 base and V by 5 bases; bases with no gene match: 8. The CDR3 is CASSTAPGGSGNTIYF. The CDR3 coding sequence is TGTGCCAGCTCAACGGCGCCAGGGGGTTCTGGAAACACCATATATTTT.

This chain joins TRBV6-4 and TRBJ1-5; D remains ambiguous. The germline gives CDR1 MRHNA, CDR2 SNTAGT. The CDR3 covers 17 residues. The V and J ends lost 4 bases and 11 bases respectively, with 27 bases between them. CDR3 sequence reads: CASSADQAVRVPLAQHF. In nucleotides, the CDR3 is TGTGCCAGCAGTGCGGACCAGGCCGTTCGGGTTCCTCTGGCCCAGCATTTT.

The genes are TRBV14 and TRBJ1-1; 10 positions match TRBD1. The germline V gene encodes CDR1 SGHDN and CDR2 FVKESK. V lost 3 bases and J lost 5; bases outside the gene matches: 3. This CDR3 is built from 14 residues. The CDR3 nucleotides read TGTGCCAGCAGCCATTGGACAGGGGGAACTGAAGCTTTCTTT. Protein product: CASSHWTGGTEAFF.

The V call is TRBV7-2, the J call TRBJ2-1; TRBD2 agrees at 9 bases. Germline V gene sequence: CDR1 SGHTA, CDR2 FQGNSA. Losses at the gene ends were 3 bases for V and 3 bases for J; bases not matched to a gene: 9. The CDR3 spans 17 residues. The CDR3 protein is CASSLLSSGASYNEQFF. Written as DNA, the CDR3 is TGTGCCAGCAGCTTGTTGTCTAGCGGGGCCAGCTACAATGAGCAGTTCTTC.

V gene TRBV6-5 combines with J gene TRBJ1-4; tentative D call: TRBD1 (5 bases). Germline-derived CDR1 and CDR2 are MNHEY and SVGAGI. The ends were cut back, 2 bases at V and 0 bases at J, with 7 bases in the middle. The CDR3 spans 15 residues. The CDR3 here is CASSYTTATNEKLFF. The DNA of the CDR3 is TGTGCCAGCAGTTACACGACAGCAACTAATGAAAAACTGTTTTTT.

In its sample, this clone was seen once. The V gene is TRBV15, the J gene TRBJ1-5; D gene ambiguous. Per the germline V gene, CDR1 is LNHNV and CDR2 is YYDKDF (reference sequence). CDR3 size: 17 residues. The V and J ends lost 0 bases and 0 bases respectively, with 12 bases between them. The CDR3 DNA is TGTGCCACCAGCAGAGATAGGAGGACCTTTAGCAATCAGCCCCAGCATTTT. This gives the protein CATSRDRRTFSNQPQHF.

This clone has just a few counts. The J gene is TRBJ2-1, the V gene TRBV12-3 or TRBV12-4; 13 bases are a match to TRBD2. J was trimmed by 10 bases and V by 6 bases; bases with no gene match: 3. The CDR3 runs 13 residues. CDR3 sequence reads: CASRLAGGREQFF. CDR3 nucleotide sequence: TGTGCCAGCAGACTAGCGGGGGGGCGGGAGCAGTTCTTC.

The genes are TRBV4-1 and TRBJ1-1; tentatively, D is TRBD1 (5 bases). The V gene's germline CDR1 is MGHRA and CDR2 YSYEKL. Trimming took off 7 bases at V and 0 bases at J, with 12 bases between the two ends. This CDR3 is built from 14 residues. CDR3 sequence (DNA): TGCGCCAGCAAACCTTCGGACATGAACACTGAAGCTTTCTTT. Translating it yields CASKPSDMNTEAFF.

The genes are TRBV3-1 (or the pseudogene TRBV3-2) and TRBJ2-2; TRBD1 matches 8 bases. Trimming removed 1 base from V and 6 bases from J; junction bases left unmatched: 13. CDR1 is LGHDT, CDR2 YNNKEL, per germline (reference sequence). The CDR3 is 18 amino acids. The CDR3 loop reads CASSQVFASGGAPGELFF. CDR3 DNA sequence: TGTGCCAGCAGCCAAGTATTCGCCTCAGGGGGCGCCCCCGGGGAGCTGTTTTTT.

Here the CDR3 reads CASTTIQAQAFF. The CDR3 DNA follows: TGTGCCAGCACCACAATACAGGCGCAAGCTTTCTTT. The chain carries TRBV12-3 or TRBV12-4 and TRBJ1-1; weak D call: TRBD1 (5 bases). The ends were cut back, 7 bases at V and 9 bases at J, with 15 bases in the middle. This CDR3 has 12 amino acids.

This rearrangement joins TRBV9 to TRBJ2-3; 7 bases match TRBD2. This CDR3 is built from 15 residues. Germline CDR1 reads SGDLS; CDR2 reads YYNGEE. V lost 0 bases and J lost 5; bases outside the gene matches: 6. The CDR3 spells CASSVAPAGEDTQYF. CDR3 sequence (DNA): TGTGCCAGCAGCGTAGCTCCGGCGGGGGAAGATACGCAGTATTTT.

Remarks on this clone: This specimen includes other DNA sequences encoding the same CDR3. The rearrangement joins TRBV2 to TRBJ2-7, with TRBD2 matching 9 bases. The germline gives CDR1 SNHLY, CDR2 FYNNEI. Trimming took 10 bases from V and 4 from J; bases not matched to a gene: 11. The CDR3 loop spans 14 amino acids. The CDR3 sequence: CATTGGGGGYEQYF. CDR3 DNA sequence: TGTGCCACTACGGGCGGCGGGGGGGGTTACGAGCAGTACTTC. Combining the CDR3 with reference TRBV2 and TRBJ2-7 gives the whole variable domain EPEVTQTPSHQVTQMGQEVILRCVPISNHLYFYWYRQILGQKVEFLVSFYNNEISEKSEIFDDQFSVERPDGSNFTLKIRSTKLEDSAMYFCATTGGGGGYEQYFGPGTRLTVT.

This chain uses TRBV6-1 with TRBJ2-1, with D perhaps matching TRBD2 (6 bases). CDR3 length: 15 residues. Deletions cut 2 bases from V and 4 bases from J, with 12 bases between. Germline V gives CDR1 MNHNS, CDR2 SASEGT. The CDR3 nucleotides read TGTGCCAGCAGTGAATCGATAGCGGAATACAATGAGCAGTTCTTC. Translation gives CASSESIAEYNEQFF.

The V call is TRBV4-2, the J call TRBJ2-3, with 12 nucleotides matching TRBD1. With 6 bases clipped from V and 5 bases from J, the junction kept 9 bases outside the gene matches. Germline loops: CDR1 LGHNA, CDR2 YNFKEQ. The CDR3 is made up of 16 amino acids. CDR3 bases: TGTGCCAGCAGTGGATTGGGACAGGGGGCTGGAGATACGCAGTATTTT. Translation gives CASSGLGQGAGDTQYF.

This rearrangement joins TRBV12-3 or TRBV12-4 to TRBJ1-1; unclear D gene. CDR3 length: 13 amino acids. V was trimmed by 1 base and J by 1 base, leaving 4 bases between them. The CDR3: CASSLVENTEAFF. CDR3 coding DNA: TGTGCCAGCAGTTTAGTGGAGAACACTGAAGCTTTCTTT.

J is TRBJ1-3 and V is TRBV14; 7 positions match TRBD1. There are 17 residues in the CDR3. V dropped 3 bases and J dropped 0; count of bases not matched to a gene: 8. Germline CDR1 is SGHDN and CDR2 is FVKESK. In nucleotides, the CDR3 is TGTGCCAGCAGCCACGACAGGGCCTCCTTCTCTGGAAACACCATATATTTT. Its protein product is CASSHDRASFSGNTIYF.

The CDR3 sequence is CASSLAGESEKLFF. CDR3 coding DNA: TGCGCCAGCAGCCTGGCGGGGGAATCTGAAAAACTGTTTTTT. The rearrangement links TRBV5-1 to TRBJ1-4; a possible D gene is TRBD1 (5 bases). The CDR3 is 14 residues long. The germline gives CDR1 SGHRS, CDR2 YFSETQ. V was trimmed by 4 bases and J by 7 bases, leaving 14 bases between them.

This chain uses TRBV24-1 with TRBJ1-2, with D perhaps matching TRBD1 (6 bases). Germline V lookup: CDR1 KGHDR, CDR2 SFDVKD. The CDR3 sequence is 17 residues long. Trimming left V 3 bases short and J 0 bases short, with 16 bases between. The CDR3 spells CATSDKYRDKANYGYTF. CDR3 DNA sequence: TGTGCCACCAGTGATAAATACAGGGATAAAGCTAACTATGGCTACACCTTC.

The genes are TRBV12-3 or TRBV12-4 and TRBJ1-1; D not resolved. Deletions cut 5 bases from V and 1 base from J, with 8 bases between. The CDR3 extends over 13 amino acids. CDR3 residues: CASSAGSNTEAFF. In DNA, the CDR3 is TGTGCCAGCAGTGCGGGGTCGAACACTGAAGCTTTCTTT.

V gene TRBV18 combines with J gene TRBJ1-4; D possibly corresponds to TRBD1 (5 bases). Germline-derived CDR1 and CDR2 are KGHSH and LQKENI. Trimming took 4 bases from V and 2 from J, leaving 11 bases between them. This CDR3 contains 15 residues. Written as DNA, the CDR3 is TGTGCCAGCTCACGTCCGGGGGTCACTAATGAAAAACTGTTTTTT. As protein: CASSRPGVTNEKLFF.

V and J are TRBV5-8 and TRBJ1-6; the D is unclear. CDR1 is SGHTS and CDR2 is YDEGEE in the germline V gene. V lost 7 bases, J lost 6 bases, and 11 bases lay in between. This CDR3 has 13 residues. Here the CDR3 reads CASERVGNSPLHF. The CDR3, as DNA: TGTGCCAGCGAAAGGGTGGGTAATTCACCCCTCCACTTT.

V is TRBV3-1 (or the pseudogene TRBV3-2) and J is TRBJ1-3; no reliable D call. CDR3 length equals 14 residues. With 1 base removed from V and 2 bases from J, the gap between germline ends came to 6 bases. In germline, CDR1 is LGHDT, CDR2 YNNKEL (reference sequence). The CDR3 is CASSQVVTGNTIYF. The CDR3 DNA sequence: TGTGCCAGCAGCCAAGTTGTCACTGGAAACACCATATATTTT.

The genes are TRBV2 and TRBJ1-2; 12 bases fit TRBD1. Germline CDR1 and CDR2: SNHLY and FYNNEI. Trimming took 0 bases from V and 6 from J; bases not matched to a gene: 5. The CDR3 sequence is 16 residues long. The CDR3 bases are TGTGCCAGCAGTGAAGCCGGGGGACAGGGGGCCAATGGCTACACCTTC. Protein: CASSEAGGQGANGYTF.

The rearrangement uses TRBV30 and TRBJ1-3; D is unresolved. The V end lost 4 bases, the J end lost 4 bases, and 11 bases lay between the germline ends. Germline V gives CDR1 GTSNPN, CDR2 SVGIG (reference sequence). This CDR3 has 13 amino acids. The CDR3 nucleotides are TGTGCCTGGAACAACGTAGGAGGAAACACCATATATTTT. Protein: CAWNNVGGNTIYF.

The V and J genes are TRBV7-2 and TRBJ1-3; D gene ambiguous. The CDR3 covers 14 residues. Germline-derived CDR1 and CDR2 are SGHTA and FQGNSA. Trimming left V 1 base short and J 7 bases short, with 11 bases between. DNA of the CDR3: TGTGCCAGCAGCTTAGGACTCAATGGCAACACCATATATTTT. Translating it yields CASSLGLNGNTIYF.

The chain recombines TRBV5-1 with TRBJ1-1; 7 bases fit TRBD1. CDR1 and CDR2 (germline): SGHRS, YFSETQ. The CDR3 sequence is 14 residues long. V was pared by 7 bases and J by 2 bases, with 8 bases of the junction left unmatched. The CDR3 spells CASARGTENTEAFF. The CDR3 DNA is TGCGCCAGCGCTAGAGGGACAGAAAACACTGAAGCTTTCTTT.

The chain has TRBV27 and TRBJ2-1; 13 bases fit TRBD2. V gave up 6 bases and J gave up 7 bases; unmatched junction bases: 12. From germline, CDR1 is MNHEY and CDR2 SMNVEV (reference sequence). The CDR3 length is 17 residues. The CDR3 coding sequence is TGTGCCAGCAGCTCAACGGGACTAGCGGGGAATACAAATGAGCAGTTCTTC. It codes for CASSSTGLAGNTNEQFF.